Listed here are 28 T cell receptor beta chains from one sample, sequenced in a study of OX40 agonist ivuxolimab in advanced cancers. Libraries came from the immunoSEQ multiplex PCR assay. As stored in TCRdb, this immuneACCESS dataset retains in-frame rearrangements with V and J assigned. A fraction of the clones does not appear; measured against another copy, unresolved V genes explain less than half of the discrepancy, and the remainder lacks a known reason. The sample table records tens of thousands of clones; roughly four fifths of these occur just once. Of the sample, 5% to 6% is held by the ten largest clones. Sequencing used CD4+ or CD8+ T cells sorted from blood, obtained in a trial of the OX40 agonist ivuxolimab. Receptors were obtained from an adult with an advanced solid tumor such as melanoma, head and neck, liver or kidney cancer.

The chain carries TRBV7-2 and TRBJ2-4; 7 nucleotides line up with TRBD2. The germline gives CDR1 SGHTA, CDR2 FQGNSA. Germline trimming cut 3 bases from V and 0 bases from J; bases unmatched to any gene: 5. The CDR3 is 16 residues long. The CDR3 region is CASSFSGVLAKNIQYF. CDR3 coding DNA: TGTGCCAGCAGCTTCAGCGGGGTACTAGCCAAAAACATTCAGTACTTC.

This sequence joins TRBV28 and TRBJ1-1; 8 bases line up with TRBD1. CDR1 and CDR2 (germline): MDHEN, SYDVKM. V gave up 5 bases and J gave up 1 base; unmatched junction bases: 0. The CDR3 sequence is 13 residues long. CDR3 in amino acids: CASSGQGNTEAFF. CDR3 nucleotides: TGTGCCAGCAGTGGACAGGGGAACACTGAAGCTTTCTTT.

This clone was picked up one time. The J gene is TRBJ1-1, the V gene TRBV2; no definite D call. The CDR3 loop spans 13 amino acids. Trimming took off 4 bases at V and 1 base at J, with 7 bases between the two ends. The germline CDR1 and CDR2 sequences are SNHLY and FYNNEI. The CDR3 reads CASSGEANTEAFF. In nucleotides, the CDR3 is TGTGCCAGCAGTGGGGAGGCGAACACTGAAGCTTTCTTT.

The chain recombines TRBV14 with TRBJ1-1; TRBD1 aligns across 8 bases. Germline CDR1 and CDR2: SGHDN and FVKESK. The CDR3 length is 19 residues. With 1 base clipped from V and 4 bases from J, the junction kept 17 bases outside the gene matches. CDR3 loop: CASSQGVYWDRRSTTEAFF. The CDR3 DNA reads TGTGCCAGCAGCCAAGGCGTTTATTGGGACAGGCGAAGCACCACTGAAGCTTTCTTT.

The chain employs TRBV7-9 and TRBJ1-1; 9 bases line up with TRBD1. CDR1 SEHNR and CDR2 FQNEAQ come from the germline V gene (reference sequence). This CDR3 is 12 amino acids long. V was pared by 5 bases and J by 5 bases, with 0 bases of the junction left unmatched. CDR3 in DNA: TGTGCCAGCAGCGACAGGGGGACTGAAGCTTTCTTT. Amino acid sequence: CASSDRGTEAFF.

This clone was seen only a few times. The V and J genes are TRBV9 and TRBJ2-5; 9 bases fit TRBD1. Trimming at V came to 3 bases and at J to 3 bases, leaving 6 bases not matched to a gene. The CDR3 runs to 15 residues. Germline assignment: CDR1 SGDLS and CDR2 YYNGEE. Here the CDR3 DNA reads TGTGCCAGCAGCGCGGGACAGGGTGGGAAAGAGACCCAGTACTTC. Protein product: CASSAGQGGKETQYF.

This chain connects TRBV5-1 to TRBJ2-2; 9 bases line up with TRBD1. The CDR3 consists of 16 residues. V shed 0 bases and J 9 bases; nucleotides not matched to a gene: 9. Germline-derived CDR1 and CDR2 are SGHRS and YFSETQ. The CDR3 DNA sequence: TGCGCCAGCAGCTTGGTCTCGACAGGGGGGGACCGGGAGCTGTTTTTT. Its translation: CASSLVSTGGDRELFF.

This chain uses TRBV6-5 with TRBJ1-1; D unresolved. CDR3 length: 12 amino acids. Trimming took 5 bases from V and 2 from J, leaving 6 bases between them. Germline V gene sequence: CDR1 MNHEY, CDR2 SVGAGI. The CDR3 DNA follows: TGTGCCAGCAGTCCTCCCAACACTGAAGCTTTCTTT. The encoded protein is CASSPPNTEAFF.

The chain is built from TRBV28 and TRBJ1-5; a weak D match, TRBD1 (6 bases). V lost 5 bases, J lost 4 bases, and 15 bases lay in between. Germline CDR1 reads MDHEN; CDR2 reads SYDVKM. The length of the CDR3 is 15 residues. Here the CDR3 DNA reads TGTGCCAGCAGTACCACAGGGTTGGGAAATCAGCCCCAGCATTTT. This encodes CASSTTGLGNQPQHF.

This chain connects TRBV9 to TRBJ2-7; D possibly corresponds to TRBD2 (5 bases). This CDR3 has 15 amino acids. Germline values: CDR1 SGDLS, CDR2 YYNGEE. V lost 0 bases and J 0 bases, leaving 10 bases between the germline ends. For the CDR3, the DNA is TGTGCCAGCAGCGTAGGGACTTTGAGCTCCTACGAGCAGTACTTC. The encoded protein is CASSVGTLSSYEQYF.

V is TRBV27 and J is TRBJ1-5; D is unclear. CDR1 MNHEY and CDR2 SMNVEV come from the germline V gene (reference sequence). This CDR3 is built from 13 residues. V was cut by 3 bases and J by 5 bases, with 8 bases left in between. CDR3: CASSLVSYQPQHF. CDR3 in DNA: TGTGCCAGCAGTTTGGTTAGTTATCAGCCCCAGCATTTT.

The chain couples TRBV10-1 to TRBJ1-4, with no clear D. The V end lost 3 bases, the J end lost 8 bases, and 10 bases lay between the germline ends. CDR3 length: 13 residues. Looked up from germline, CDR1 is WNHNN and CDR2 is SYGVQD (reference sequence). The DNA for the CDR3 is TGCGCCAGCAGTGACTCGGGAGAAGAAAAACTGTTTTTT. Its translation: CASSDSGEEKLFF.

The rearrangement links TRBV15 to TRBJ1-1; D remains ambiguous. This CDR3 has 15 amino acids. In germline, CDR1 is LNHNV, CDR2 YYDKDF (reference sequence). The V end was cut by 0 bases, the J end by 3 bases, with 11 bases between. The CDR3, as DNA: TGTGCCACCAGCAGAGATGTACAGCCTGACACTGAAGCTTTCTTT. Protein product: CATSRDVQPDTEAFF.

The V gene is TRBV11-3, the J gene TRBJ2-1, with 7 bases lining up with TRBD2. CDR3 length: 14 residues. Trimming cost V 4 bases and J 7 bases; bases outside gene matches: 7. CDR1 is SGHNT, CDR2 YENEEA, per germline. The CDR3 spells CASSSKRDRNEQFF. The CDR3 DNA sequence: TGTGCCAGCAGCTCGAAGCGGGATCGAAATGAGCAGTTCTTC. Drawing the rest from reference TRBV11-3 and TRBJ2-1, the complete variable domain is EAGVVQSPRYKIIEKKQPVAFWCNPISGHNTLYWYLQNLGQGPELLIRYENEEAVDDSQLPKDRFSAERLKGVDSTLKIQPAELGDSAVYLCASSSKRDRNEQFFGPGTRLTVL.

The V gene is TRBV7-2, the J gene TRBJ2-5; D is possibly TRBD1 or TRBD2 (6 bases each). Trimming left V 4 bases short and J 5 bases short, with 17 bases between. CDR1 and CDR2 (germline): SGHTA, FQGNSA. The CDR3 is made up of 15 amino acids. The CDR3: CASSSRRGVGETQYF. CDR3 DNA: TGTGCCAGCAGCTCGCGAAGGGGGGTCGGGGAGACCCAGTACTTC.

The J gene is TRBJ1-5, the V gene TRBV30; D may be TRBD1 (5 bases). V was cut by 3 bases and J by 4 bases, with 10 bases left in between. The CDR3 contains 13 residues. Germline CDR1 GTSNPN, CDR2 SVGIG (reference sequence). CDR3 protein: CAWRNTGNQPQHF. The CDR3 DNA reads TGTGCCTGGAGGAACACAGGAAATCAGCCCCAGCATTTT.

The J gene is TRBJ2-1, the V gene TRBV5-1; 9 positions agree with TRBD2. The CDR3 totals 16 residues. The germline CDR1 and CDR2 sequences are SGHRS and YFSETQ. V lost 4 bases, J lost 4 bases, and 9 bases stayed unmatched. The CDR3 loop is CASSPSSGEAYNEQFF. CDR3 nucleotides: TGCGCCAGCAGCCCCTCTAGCGGGGAAGCGTACAATGAGCAGTTCTTC.

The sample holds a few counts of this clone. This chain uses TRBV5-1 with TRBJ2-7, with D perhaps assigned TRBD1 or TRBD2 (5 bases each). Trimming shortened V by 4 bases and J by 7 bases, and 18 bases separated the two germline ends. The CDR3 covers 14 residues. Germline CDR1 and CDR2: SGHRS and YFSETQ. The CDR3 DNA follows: TGCGCCAGCAGCCAGGGACCGAGAAGAGAAGAGCAGTACTTC. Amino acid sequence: CASSQGPRREEQYF.

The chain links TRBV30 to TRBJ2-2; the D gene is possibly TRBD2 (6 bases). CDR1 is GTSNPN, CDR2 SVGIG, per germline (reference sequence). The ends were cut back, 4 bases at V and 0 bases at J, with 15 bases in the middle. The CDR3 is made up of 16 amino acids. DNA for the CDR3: TGTGCCTGGAAGCCGGGTAGCGGTCCGAACACCGGGGAGCTGTTTTTT. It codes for CAWKPGSGPNTGELFF.

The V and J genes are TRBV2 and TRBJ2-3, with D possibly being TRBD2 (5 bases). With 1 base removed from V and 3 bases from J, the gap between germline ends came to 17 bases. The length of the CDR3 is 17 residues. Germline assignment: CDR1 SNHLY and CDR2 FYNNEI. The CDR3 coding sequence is TGTGCCAGCAGTGAAGGCGTAGCGCCGGCACGTACAGATACGCAGTATTTT. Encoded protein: CASSEGVAPARTDTQYF.

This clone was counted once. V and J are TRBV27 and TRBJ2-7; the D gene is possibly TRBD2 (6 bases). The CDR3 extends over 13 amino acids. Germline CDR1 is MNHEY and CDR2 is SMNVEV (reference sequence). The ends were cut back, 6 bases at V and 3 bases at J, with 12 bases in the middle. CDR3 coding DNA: TGTGCCAGCAGGGGTGACGGGGGCTACGAGCAGTACTTC. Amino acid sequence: CASRGDGGYEQYF.

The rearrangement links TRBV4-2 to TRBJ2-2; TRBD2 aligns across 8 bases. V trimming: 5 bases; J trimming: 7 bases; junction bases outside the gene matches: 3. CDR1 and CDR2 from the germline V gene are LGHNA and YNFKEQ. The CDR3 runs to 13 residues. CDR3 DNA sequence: TGTGCCAGCAGCACTAGCGGAGGCGGGGAGCTGTTTTTT. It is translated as CASSTSGGGELFF.

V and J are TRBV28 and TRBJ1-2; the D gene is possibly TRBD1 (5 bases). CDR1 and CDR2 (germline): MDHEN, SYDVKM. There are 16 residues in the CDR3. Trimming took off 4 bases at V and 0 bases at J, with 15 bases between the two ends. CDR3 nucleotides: TGTGCCAGCAGTTCATCGGGGACTCAGACTAACTATGGCTACACCTTC. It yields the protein CASSSSGTQTNYGYTF.

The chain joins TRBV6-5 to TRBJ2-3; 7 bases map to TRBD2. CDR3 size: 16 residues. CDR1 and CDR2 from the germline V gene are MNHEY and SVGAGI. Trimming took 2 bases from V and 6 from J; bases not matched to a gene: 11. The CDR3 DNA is TGTGCCAGCAGTTACATCCAGCGGGGACCTCGGGATACGCAGTATTTT. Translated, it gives CASSYIQRGPRDTQYF.

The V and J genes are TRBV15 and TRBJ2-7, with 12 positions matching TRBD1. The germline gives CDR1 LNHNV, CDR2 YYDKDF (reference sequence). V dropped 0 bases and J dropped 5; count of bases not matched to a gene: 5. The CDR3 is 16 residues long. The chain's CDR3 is CATSRDGTGGEDEQYV. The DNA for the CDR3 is TGTGCCACCAGCAGAGATGGGACAGGGGGCGAAGACGAGCAGTACGTC.

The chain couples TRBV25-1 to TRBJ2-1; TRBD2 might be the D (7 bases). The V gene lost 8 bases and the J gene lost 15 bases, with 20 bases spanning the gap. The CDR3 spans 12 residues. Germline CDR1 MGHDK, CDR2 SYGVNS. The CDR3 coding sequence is TGTGCCAGCGGAGGGGGGGGGCCTCTTCCGTTCTTC. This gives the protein CASGGGGPLPFF.

DNA for the CDR3: TGCAGCGCCCCCAATAGTAGGGATAGCACAGATACGCAGTATTTT. Its protein product is CSAPNSRDSTDTQYF. The J gene is TRBJ2-3, the V gene TRBV29-1; D remains unclear. Germline V gene lookup returns CDR1 SQVTM and CDR2 ANQGSEA. V was clipped by 7 bases and J by 0 bases, with 17 bases between them. The CDR3 sequence is 15 residues long.

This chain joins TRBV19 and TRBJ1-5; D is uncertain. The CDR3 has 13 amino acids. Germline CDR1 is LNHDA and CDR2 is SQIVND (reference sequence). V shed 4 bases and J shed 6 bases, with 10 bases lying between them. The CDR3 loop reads CASSKGPIQPQHF. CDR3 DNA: TGTGCCAGTAGTAAAGGACCGATTCAGCCCCAGCATTTT.